This record covers a single T cell receptor beta chain. Its antigen is unidentified. The junction does not match germline at one end; this may be a read error. BIOMED2 TRB-A/B primer pools were used in multiplex TRB PCR. TCRdb recomputed calls from the multiplex PCR reads with MiXCR, one row per CDR3 protein. The top ten clones hold about 25% of a sample with 3,800 or so distinct CDR3 sequences, around 20% of them seen once. Blood genomic DNA input for TRB amplification was 250-500 ng. From germline, CDR1 is SGHRS and CDR2 YFSETQ. The CDR3 has 14 amino acids. This entry is derived from a study of T and B cells in COVID-19 patients. Study results and limitations: Blood from mildly ill patients while symptomatic, and early samples from severe cases, were scarce. Patients with COVID-19 reportedly showed strongly skewed T cell receptor beta variable and joining gene usage.

The clonotype originates from a human donor with active COVID-19. The chain carries TRBV5-1 and TRBJ2-7; 10 nucleotides align to TRBD1. Sequencing was carried out using blood. This CDR3 reads CGSSFGTGEYEQYF. The CDR3 coding sequence is TGCGGCAGCAGCTTCGGGACAGGGGAATACGAGCAGTACTTC.